This T cell receptor beta chain derives from a study of control samples from healthy donors and cancer patients. From germline, CDR1 is LGHDT and CDR2 YNNKEL (reference sequence). Trimming at V came to 7 bases and at J to 9 bases, leaving 10 bases not matched to a gene. The CDR3 runs 16 residues. Libraries were prepared by immunoSEQ multiplex PCR; TCRdb keeps only in-frame clonotypes and omits some of them. This sample has 97,000 or so clones, with around 90% found just once. Sequencing was performed on blood. The receptor was isolated from a woman between 18 and 29 years old in good health. The gene calls are TRBV3-1 (or the pseudogene TRBV3-2) and TRBJ2-1, with 15 bases that match TRBD2. The CDR3 region has the DNA TGTGCCAGCACCGCCGGGACTAGCGGGAGGAGGAGTGAGCAGTTCTTC. It yields the protein CASTAGTSGRRSEQFF.